Following are 11 T cell receptor beta chains from one sample sequenced in a study of blood T cell repertoires in COVID-19. The protocol was immunoSEQ multiplex PCR, while the TCRdb copy is restricted to in-frame clones and leaves out a portion. The sample carries around 100,000 clones, more than 85% recorded once. Sequenced: peripheral blood. The receptors shown here come from a man between 18 and 35 years old with acute or convalescent COVID-19.

The rearrangement uses TRBV9 and TRBJ2-2; D gene unclear. The germline V gene encodes CDR1 SGDLS and CDR2 YYNGEE. The CDR3 loop spans 14 amino acids. Trimming cost V 3 bases and J 2 bases, with 8 bases left between them. DNA of the CDR3: TGTGCCAGCAGCGCCCATAGCAACACCGGGGAGCTGTTTTTT. Translating gives CASSAHSNTGELFF. Full variable domain (remainder filled in from reference TRBV9 and TRBJ2-2): DSGVTQTPKHLITATGQRVTLRCSPRSGDLSVYWYQQSLDQGLQFLIQYYNGEERAKGNILERFSAQQFPDLHSELNLSSLELGDSALYFCASSAHSNTGELFFGEGSRLTVL.

The chain combines TRBV5-1 with TRBJ1-1, with D maybe TRBD1 (5 bases). The length of the CDR3 is 15 residues. Deletions cut 1 base from V and 1 base from J, with 11 bases between. Looked up from germline, CDR1 is SGHRS and CDR2 is YFSETQ. CDR3 nucleotides: TGCGCCAGCAGCTTGAATAGACAGAGGAACACTGAAGCTTTCTTT. This codes for CASSLNRQRNTEAFF.

The chain carries TRBV5-1 and TRBJ1-3; TRBD1 aligns across 7 bases. The CDR3 consists of 16 residues. Germline trimming cut 2 bases from V and 0 bases from J; bases unmatched to any gene: 5. From germline, CDR1 is SGHRS and CDR2 YFSETQ. CDR3 in DNA: TGCGCCAGCAGCTTACTAGGGACAGTCTCTGGAAACACCATATATTTT. This codes for CASSLLGTVSGNTIYF.

The chain is built from TRBV27 and TRBJ2-4; no clear D gene. V was shortened by 8 bases and J by 1 base, with 9 bases between the two germline ends. Germline CDR1 MNHEY, CDR2 SMNVEV (reference sequence). CDR3 length: 13 amino acids. The CDR3, as DNA: TGTGCCAGCGCCTCTACGGCCAAAAACATTCAGTACTTC. Its protein is CASASTAKNIQYF.

The V call is TRBV2, the J call TRBJ2-7, with 7 bases identical to TRBD1. Trimming took 6 bases from V and 4 from J; bases not matched to a gene: 15. This CDR3 is 16 amino acids long. Germline assignment: CDR1 SNHLY and CDR2 FYNNEI. The CDR3 DNA reads as TGTGCCAGCAGCATCACCCTTGACAGGGCGGAGTACGAGCAGTACTTC. Protein: CASSITLDRAEYEQYF.

V usage is TRBV18 and J usage is TRBJ2-1, with D possibly matching TRBD2 (6 bases). The CDR3 covers 16 residues. V shed 3 bases and J shed 3 bases, with 15 bases lying between them. Germline V gives CDR1 KGHSH, CDR2 LQKENI. The CDR3 bases are TGTGCCAGCTCACCCCAACGTTCGGGGGACTACAATGAGCAGTTCTTC. Translating it yields CASSPQRSGDYNEQFF.

This chain joins TRBV27 and TRBJ2-7, with no clear D. Trimming cost V 2 bases and J 2 bases, with 10 bases left between them. In germline, CDR1 is MNHEY, CDR2 SMNVEV (reference sequence). The CDR3 runs 14 residues. The CDR3 coding sequence is TGTGCCAGCAGTTTAGGGCAGAAAGCCTACGAGCAGTACTTC. It codes for CASSLGQKAYEQYF.

This chain joins TRBV19 and TRBJ2-2; TRBD1 might be the D (6 bases). The CDR3 sequence is 14 residues long. Germline-derived CDR1 and CDR2 are LNHDA and SQIVND (reference sequence). Trimming removed 2 bases at V and 3 bases at J, with 7 bases between. In DNA, the CDR3 is TGTGCCAGTAGTATAACAGGGTACACCGGGGAGCTGTTTTTT. Residues: CASSITGYTGELFF.

The DNA of the CDR3 is TGTGCCTGGACCCGGGAGGGGGGAGAGACCCAGTACTTC. Translating it yields CAWTREGGETQYF. The J gene is TRBJ2-5, the V gene TRBV30; 8 nucleotides align to TRBD2. The CDR3 runs to 13 residues. Germline CDR1 is GTSNPN and CDR2 is SVGIG (reference sequence). Trimming took 4 bases from V and 4 from J; bases not matched to a gene: 5.

This chain joins TRBV9 and TRBJ1-3, with TRBD1 matching 7 bases. The CDR3 contains 16 residues. The germline gives CDR1 SGDLS, CDR2 YYNGEE. V shed 0 bases, J shed 0 bases, and the junction held 3 bases outside the gene matches. The CDR3 DNA is TGTGCCAGCAGCGTAGGGACAGGACTCTCTGGAAACACCATATATTTT. Translating it yields CASSVGTGLSGNTIYF.

The chain employs TRBV11-2 and TRBJ2-7, with TRBD1 identical over 7 bases. Per the germline V gene, CDR1 is SGHAT and CDR2 is FQNNGV. The J segment lost 2 bases and the V segment lost 7 bases, leaving 8 bases of the junction unmatched. This CDR3 region has 14 residues. The CDR3 DNA reads as TGTGCCAGCAAGATGAGACAGGGACCCTACGAGCAGTACTTC. Translated: CASKMRQGPYEQYF.